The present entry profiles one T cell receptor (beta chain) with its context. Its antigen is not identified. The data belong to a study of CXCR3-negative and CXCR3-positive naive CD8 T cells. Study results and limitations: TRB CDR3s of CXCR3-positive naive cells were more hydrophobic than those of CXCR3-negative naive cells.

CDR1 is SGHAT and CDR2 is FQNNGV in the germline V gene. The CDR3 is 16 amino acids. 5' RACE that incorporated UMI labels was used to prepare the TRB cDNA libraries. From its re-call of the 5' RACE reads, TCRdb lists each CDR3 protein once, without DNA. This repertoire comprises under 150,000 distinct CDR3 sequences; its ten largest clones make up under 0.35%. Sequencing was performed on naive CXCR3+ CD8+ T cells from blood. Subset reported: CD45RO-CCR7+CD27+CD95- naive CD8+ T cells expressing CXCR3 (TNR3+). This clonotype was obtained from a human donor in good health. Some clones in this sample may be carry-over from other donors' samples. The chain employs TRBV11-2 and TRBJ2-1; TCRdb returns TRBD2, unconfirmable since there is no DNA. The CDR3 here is CASSLDPSASYNEQFF.